This T cell receptor beta chain was sequenced in a study of shared clonotypes between healthy human individuals. This CDR3 has 13 amino acids. Data came from immunoSEQ multiplex PCR; TCRdb stores just in-frame clones and leaves some out. The table lists roughly 2.4 million clones, around 95% of them singletons. The material sequenced was naive CD4+ T cells sorted from blood. The subset here: CD45RA+ positively selected. The chain links TRBV12-2 to TRBJ2-5; the table assigns TRBD2, which was not confirmed against the DNA. TRBV12-2 is flagged as a pseudogene. The sequence came from a man younger than 35 in good health. CDR3: CASRPRVFETQYF. The DNA for the CDR3 is TGTGCAAGTCGCCCCCGGGTCTTCGAGACCCAGTACTTC.